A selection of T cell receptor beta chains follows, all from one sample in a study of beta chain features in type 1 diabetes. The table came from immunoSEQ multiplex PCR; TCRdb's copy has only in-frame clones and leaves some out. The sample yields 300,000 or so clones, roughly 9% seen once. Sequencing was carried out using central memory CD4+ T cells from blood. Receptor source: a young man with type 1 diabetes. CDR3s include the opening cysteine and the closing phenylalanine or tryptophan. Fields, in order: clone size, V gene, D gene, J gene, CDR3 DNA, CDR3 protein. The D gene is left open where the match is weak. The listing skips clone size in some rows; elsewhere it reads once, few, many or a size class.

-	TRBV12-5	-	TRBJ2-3	TGTGCTAGTGGTTTCTGGGACACAGATACGCAGTATTTT	CASGFWDTDTQYF
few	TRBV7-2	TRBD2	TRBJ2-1	TGTGCCAGCAGTCTCAGCGGGGCCTCCTACAATGAGCAGTTCTTC	CASSLSGASYNEQFF
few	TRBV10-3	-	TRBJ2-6	TGTGCCATCCAACGGGGCTCTGGGGCCAACGTCCTGACTTTC	CAIQRGSGANVLTF
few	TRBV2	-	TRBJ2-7	TGTGCCAGCAGTGTGAGTCCAGTTAACTCCTACGAGCAGTACTTC	CASSVSPVNSYEQYF
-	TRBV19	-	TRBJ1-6	TGTGCCAGTAGTGCACAGAGCTCCTATAATTCACCCCTCCACTTT	CASSAQSSYNSPLHF
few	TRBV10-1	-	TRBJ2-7	TGCGCCAGCAGTGACGACGGCTACGAGCAGTACTTC	CASSDDGYEQYF
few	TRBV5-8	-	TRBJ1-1	TGTGCCAGCAGCTTGGAGCGGGGGAGAGGCGAAGCTTTCTTT	CASSLERGRGEAFF
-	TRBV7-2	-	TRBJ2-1	TGTGCCAGCAGCTTATCAGGAACGGGATGGGGACATGAGCAGTTCTTC	CASSLSGTGWGHEQFF
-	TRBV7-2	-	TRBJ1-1	TGTGCCAGCAGCCCGGTTAGGGGTAGGACTGAAGCTTTCTTT	CASSPVRGRTEAFF
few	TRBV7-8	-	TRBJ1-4	TGTGCCAGCAGCTTACTTGGCGATGAAAAACTGTTTTTT	CASSLLGDEKLFF
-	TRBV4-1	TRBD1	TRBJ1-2	TGCGCCAGCAGCCGAGAGACAGGGGCCTATGGCTACACCTTC	CASSRETGAYGYTF
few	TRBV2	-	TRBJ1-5	TGTGCCAGCTTGGGCTCGCCAAGCGATCAGCCCCAGCATTTT	CASLGSPSDQPQHF
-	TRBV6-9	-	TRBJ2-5	TGTGCCAGCAGGAGGACCAACCAAGAGACCCAGTACTTC	CASRRTNQETQYF
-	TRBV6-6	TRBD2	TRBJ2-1	TGTGCCAGCAGTTACGGTTTGGAGCGGGGAGGTGAGCAGTTCTTC	CASSYGLERGGEQFF
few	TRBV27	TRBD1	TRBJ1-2	TGTGCCAGCAGCAGACAGGGACCTAACTATGGCTACACCTTC	CASSRQGPNYGYTF
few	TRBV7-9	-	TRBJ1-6	TGTGCCAGCAGCTTAGATGGCCGAAGCGGTAATTCACCCCTCCACTTT	CASSLDGRSGNSPLHF
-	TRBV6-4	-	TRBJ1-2	TGTGCCAGCAGGACGGGAGGCTATGGCTACACCTTC	CASRTGGYGYTF
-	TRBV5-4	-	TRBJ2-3	TGTGCCAGCAGCTTGGATGGGGATCGGGGGCAGTATTTT	CASSLDGDRGQYF
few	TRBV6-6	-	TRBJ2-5	TGTGCCAGCAGTTACTCGAGGCGGCGGGCCCAGTACTTC	CASSYSRRRAQYF
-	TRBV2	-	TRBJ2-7	TGTGCCAGCAGGCGGACAGTGAACTACGAGCAGTACTTC	CASRRTVNYEQYF
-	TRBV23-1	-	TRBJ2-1	TGCGCCAGCAGTCAATCCATAGGTTACAATGAGCAGTTCTTC	CASSQSIGYNEQFF
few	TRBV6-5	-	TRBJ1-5	TGTGCCAGCAGGCCCCGGAACAGGGCAGATCAGCCCCAGCATTTT	CASRPRNRADQPQHF